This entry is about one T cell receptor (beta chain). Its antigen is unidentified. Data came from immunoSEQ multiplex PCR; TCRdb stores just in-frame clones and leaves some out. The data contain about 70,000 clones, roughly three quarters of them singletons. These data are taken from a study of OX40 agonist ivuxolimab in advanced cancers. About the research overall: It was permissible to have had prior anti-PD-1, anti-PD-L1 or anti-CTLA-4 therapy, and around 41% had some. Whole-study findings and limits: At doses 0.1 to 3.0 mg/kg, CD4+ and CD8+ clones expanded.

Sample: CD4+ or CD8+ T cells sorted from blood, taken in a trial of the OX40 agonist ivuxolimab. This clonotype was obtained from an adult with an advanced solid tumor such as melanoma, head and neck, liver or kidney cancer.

CDR3 amino acids: CAWSQRDPDTQYF. The CDR3 nucleotides read TGTGCCTGGAGTCAGCGGGACCCAGATACGCAGTATTTT. V usage is TRBV30 and J usage is TRBJ2-3; 7 bases match TRBD2. The CDR3 extends over 13 amino acids. CDR1 and CDR2 from the germline V gene are GTSNPN and SVGIG (reference sequence). Losses at the gene ends were 2 bases for V and 4 bases for J; bases not matched to a gene: 3.